The source of this T cell receptor beta chain is a study of shared T cell receptors in the human thymus. This CDR3 has 12 amino acids. V gave up 10 bases and J gave up 5 bases, with 14 bases separating them. The V gene's germline CDR1 is SNHLY and CDR2 FYNNEI. Generated by immunoSEQ multiplex PCR, the TCRdb table keeps only in-frame clones and is missing some. The sample lists some 660,000 clones; around 87% were seen once. This same sample was also taken into another study, of human thymus T cells. This second study says: Healthy Finnish infants having corrective surgery for congenital heart defects served as donors. Thymic resections from corrective heart surgery supplied the tissue.

Input material: thymocytes. This sequence originates from a boy under two years old with a congenital heart defect. The genes are TRBV2 and TRBJ2-5; a possible D gene is TRBD2 (5 bases). The CDR3 here is CATTGVRETQYF. For the CDR3, the DNA is TGTGCCACTACCGGGGTGAGGGAGACCCAGTACTTC.